The next 30 T cell receptor beta chains were all read from a single sample in a study of blood T cell repertoires in COVID-19. Sequencing was performed with immunoSEQ multiplex PCR; in TCRdb, only in-frame clones are kept and a portion is missing. The sample gives roughly 140,000 clones, around 82% of which show up once; around 3.9% is in the top ten. Sample: PBMCs or T cells enriched from blood (not recorded which). These TCRs come from a man aged 45-65 years in a cohort exposed to, infected with or recovered from COVID-19 (not recorded which).

CDR3 DNA: TGTGCCAGCAGCAAGGGGGCAATCGGTTCCGAGCAGTTCTTC. Protein: CASSKGAIGSEQFF. J is TRBJ2-1 and V is TRBV14; 7 positions agree with TRBD1. The CDR3 runs to 14 residues. CDR1 and CDR2 from the germline V gene are SGHDN and FVKESK. The V and J ends lost 5 bases and 10 bases, in that order; junction bases with no gene match: 11.

Details on this clone: An end of the junction does not agree with germline; a read error may underlie this. This chain joins TRBV13 and TRBJ1-2; TRBD1 aligns across 8 bases. The CDR3 is 14 residues long. CDR1 is PRHDT and CDR2 is FYEKMQ in the germline V gene (reference sequence). CDR3 in DNA: TGTGCCAGCAGCCTAGGACAGGGTGCCAATGGCTACACCTTC. It codes for CASSLGQGANGYTF.

The J gene is TRBJ2-5, the V gene TRBV4-1, with D uncertain. The CDR3 loop spans 14 amino acids. Germline V gene data show CDR1 as MGHRA and CDR2 as YSYEKL. The V gene lost 1 base and the J gene lost 0 bases, with 6 bases spanning the gap. The CDR3 coding sequence is TGCGCCAGCAGCCAAGTCTATAACCAAGAGACCCAGTACTTC. As protein: CASSQVYNQETQYF.

The V call is TRBV30, the J call TRBJ1-3; no clear D gene. The CDR3 has 14 amino acids. V shed 7 bases and J shed 3 bases, with 16 bases lying between them. From germline, CDR1 is GTSNPN and CDR2 SVGIG (reference sequence). This chain's CDR3 is CAYHRWSNGNTIYF. The CDR3 bases are TGTGCCTACCATAGGTGGAGTAATGGAAACACCATATATTTT.

This clone showed up just a few times. The J gene is TRBJ2-7, the V gene TRBV7-9, with a possible D match to TRBD2 (5 bases). V lost 1 base and J 2 bases, leaving 9 bases between the germline ends. This CDR3 region has 14 residues. Germline V gene lookup returns CDR1 SEHNR and CDR2 FQNEAQ (reference sequence). The CDR3 protein is CASSLVVGTYEQYF. CDR3 DNA sequence: TGTGCCAGCAGCTTAGTTGTCGGGACCTACGAGCAGTACTTC.

This sequence joins TRBV28 and TRBJ1-5; TRBD1 might be the D (5 bases). Between the trimmed V and J ends, which lost 10 bases and 4 bases, there was a span of 8 bases. CDR3 length: 11 residues. Looked up from germline, CDR1 is MDHEN and CDR2 is SYDVKM. The CDR3 sequence: CATAGNQPQHF. The CDR3 DNA sequence: TGTGCCACCGCAGGGAATCAGCCCCAGCATTTT.

The CDR3 DNA is TGTGCCAGCAGCTCGATCCCCGGTGCCGATCAGCCCCAGCATTTT. This gives the protein CASSSIPGADQPQHF. The chain uses TRBV3-1 (or the pseudogene TRBV3-2) and TRBJ1-5; D ambiguous. CDR3 size: 15 residues. Between the trimmed V and J ends, which lost 5 bases and 5 bases, there was a span of 16 bases. Germline V gene data show CDR1 as LGHDT and CDR2 as YNNKEL (reference sequence).

CDR3 bases: TGTGCCAGCCGCCCGCCGGGACTAGCGACCAATGAGCAGTTCTTC. This encodes CASRPPGLATNEQFF. V usage is TRBV19 and J usage is TRBJ2-1; 10 bases line up with TRBD2. The V gene's germline CDR1 is LNHDA and CDR2 SQIVND (reference sequence). J lost 6 bases, V lost 9 bases, and 11 bases had no gene match. CDR3 length: 15 residues. Based on the CDR3 plus reference TRBV19 and TRBJ2-1, the full variable domain is DGGITQSPKYLFRKEGQNVTLSCEQNLNHDAMYWYRQDPGQGLRLIYYSQIVNDFQKGDIAEGYSVSREKKESFPLTVTSAQKNPTAFYLCASRPPGLATNEQFFGPGTRLTVL.

V usage is TRBV20-1 and J usage is TRBJ2-3, with 11 bases lining up with TRBD2. V shed 3 bases and J 1 base; nucleotides not matched to a gene: 12. CDR1 DFQATT and CDR2 SNEGSKA come from the germline V gene (reference sequence). The CDR3 extends over 18 amino acids. In DNA form, the CDR3 reads TGCAGTGCTAGTGATCAAGGGACTAGCGGACCGCGCACAGATACGCAGTATTTT. Protein product: CSASDQGTSGPRTDTQYF.

V and J are TRBV10-1 and TRBJ2-7, with TRBD1 matching over 10 bases. This CDR3 region has 13 residues. In germline, CDR1 is WNHNN, CDR2 SYGVQD (reference sequence). The V and J ends lost 6 bases and 5 bases, in that order; junction bases with no gene match: 4. CDR3 sequence reads: CASSRDRGHEQYF. The CDR3 DNA reads as TGCGCCAGCAGCCGGGACAGGGGCCACGAGCAGTACTTC.

This clone was recorded only once. This chain connects TRBV3-1 (or the pseudogene TRBV3-2) to TRBJ2-7, with D possibly TRBD2 on 5 matching bases. The CDR3 totals 15 residues. Between the trimmed V and J ends, which lost 4 bases and 0 bases, there was a span of 13 bases. CDR1 and CDR2 from the germline V gene are LGHDT and YNNKEL (reference sequence). CDR3 sequence: CASSPYLRGSYEQYF. The DNA of the CDR3 is TGTGCCAGCAGCCCCTACCTACGGGGCTCCTACGAGCAGTACTTC.

The V and J genes are TRBV2 and TRBJ1-2, with D hard to call. CDR3 size: 13 residues. Germline assignment: CDR1 SNHLY and CDR2 FYNNEI. Deletions cut 6 bases from V and 2 bases from J, with 10 bases between. The CDR3 nucleotides are TGTGCCAGCAGGCACAACCTCAACTATGGCTACACCTTC. As protein: CASRHNLNYGYTF.

The V call is TRBV28, the J call TRBJ2-2; TRBD2 agrees at 7 bases. Germline loops: CDR1 MDHEN, CDR2 SYDVKM. The CDR3 totals 14 residues. V trimming: 8 bases; J trimming: 4 bases; junction bases outside the gene matches: 7. The CDR3 DNA reads as TGTGCCAGCTGGCAACCTAGCGGCACCGGGGAGCTGTTTTTT. It specifies CASWQPSGTGELFF.

V is TRBV10-1 and J is TRBJ1-1, with TRBD1 matching over 9 bases. The J segment lost 4 bases and the V segment lost 6 bases, leaving 9 bases of the junction unmatched. Germline values: CDR1 WNHNN, CDR2 SYGVQD (reference sequence). The CDR3 covers 15 residues. The CDR3 DNA reads TGCGCCAGCAGCAATTCGCCGGGACAGGGCACTGAAGCTTTCTTT. It translates to CASSNSPGQGTEAFF.

V gene TRBV6-5 combines with J gene TRBJ2-1; D perhaps matches TRBD2 (6 bases). There are 11 residues in the CDR3. Germline loops: CDR1 MNHEY, CDR2 SVGAGI. With 6 bases removed from V and 11 bases from J, the gap between germline ends came to 11 bases. In nucleotides, the CDR3 is TGTGCCAGCAGCCTGGGACTGCAGCAGTTCTTC. Translation gives CASSLGLQQFF.

V usage is TRBV10-3 and J usage is TRBJ1-2; 7 bases are shared with TRBD1. The CDR3 covers 15 residues. V was clipped by 0 bases and J by 2 bases; unmatched bases: 3. The germline V gene has CDR1 ENHRY and CDR2 SYGVKD. The chain's CDR3 is CAISESTGINYGYTF. CDR3 in DNA: TGTGCCATCAGTGAGTCGACAGGGATCAACTATGGCTACACCTTC.

The V gene is TRBV6-5, the J gene TRBJ1-3; D unclear. Trimming pared 7 bases from V and 4 bases from J, leaving 5 bases between. From germline, CDR1 is MNHEY and CDR2 SVGAGI. The length of the CDR3 is 11 residues. The CDR3 bases are TGTGCCAGCAAAACAGGAAACACCATATATTTT. Amino acid sequence: CASKTGNTIYF.

V and J are TRBV5-1 and TRBJ2-1; 9 nucleotides agree with TRBD2. V dropped 3 bases and J dropped 2; count of bases not matched to a gene: 12. The CDR3 is 18 amino acids. CDR1 is SGHRS and CDR2 is YFSETQ in the germline V gene. For the CDR3, the DNA is TGCGCCAGCAGCTCAGGTCGGTCCACTAGCGGGCCCTACAATGAGCAGTTCTTC. Its protein is CASSSGRSTSGPYNEQFF.

About this clone: The identical CDR3 is also encoded by other nucleotide sequences in the sample. The chain carries TRBV28 and TRBJ1-2; 7 bases are a match to TRBD1. The CDR3 totals 14 residues. The trim removed 6 bases at V and 1 base at J, leaving 5 bases unmatched. The V gene's germline CDR1 is MDHEN and CDR2 SYDVKM. CDR3 DNA: TGTGCCAGCAGAAGACAGGGCCGTAACTATGGCTACACCTTC. Amino acid sequence: CASRRQGRNYGYTF.

In DNA, the CDR3 is TGTGCCAGCAGCTCTAGACTAGCGGGAACAGATACGCAGTATTTT. This gives the protein CASSSRLAGTDTQYF. The chain is built from TRBV3-1 (or the pseudogene TRBV3-2) and TRBJ2-3; 11 nucleotides match TRBD2. V lost 5 bases to trimming and J lost 3 bases; unmatched junction nucleotides: 4. CDR3 length: 15 residues. Germline V gene lookup returns CDR1 LGHDT and CDR2 YNNKEL (reference sequence).

The gene calls are TRBV2 and TRBJ2-1; TRBD2 matches 9 bases. The germline V gene encodes CDR1 SNHLY and CDR2 FYNNEI. The V gene end was trimmed by 4 bases and the J gene end by 8 bases; junction bases not matched to a gene: 12. The CDR3 is 16 residues long. The CDR3 sequence is CASSGSGSSWLDEQFF. DNA of the CDR3: TGTGCCAGCAGTGGTAGCGGGAGCTCCTGGTTGGATGAGCAGTTCTTC.

This clone was detected only once. This chain connects TRBV9 to TRBJ2-3; D might be TRBD2 (5 bases). There are 17 residues in the CDR3. CDR1 and CDR2 from the germline V gene are SGDLS and YYNGEE. Trimming pared 0 bases from V and 1 base from J, leaving 15 bases between. CDR3 sequence: CASSVAIGEFGTDTQYF. The DNA of the CDR3 is TGTGCCAGCAGCGTAGCTATCGGGGAGTTTGGCACAGATACGCAGTATTTT.

The chain carries TRBV11-1 and TRBJ2-6; unclear D gene. Germline V gene sequence: CDR1 SGHAT, CDR2 FQDESV (reference sequence). Trimming stripped 3 bases from V and 2 bases from J, with 11 bases between. CDR3 size: 16 residues. CDR3 loop: CASSFALGAGANVLTF. In DNA form, the CDR3 reads TGTGCCAGCAGCTTTGCCCTGGGCGCTGGGGCCAACGTCCTGACTTTC.

The chain couples TRBV7-9 to TRBJ2-7; 7 bases match TRBD2. The CDR3 runs 17 residues. Trimming at V came to 2 bases and at J to 1 base, leaving 11 bases not matched to a gene. Germline CDR1 reads SEHNR; CDR2 reads FQNEAQ (reference sequence). Here the CDR3 reads CASSLNTGGPSSYEQYF. CDR3 nucleotides: TGTGCCAGCAGCTTAAACACGGGAGGTCCCTCTTCCTACGAGCAGTACTTC.

This clone is termed large. This chain uses TRBV14 with TRBJ1-1, with TRBD1 matching over 7 bases. J lost 5 bases, V lost 4 bases, and 10 bases had no gene match. Germline loops: CDR1 SGHDN, CDR2 FVKESK. CDR3 length equals 15 residues. The CDR3 sequence is CASSPRTGWETEAFF. Here the CDR3 DNA reads TGTGCCAGCAGCCCTCGGACAGGCTGGGAGACTGAAGCTTTCTTT. The whole variable domain, remainder taken from reference TRBV14 and TRBJ1-1, is EAGVTQFPSHSVIEKGQTVTLRCDPISGHDNLYWYRRVMGKEIKFLLHFVKESKQDESGMPNNRFLAERTGGTYSTLKVQPAELEDSGVYFCASSPRTGWETEAFFGQGTRLTVV.

J is TRBJ1-4 and V is TRBV11-2; 11 nucleotides align to TRBD1. CDR1 SGHAT and CDR2 FQNNGV come from the germline V gene. Trimming at V came to 5 bases and at J to 0 bases, leaving 2 bases not matched to a gene. The CDR3 loop spans 16 amino acids. In DNA form, the CDR3 reads TGTGCCAGCAGCCCGGGACAGGGGGCAACTAATGAAAAACTGTTTTTT. This encodes CASSPGQGATNEKLFF.

This clone was recorded only once. The rearrangement links TRBV28 to TRBJ1-1; possibly TRBD1 for D (5 bases). With 8 bases removed from V and 5 bases from J, the gap between germline ends came to 15 bases. CDR3 size: 13 residues. Germline lookup yields CDR1 MDHEN and CDR2 SYDVKM. The CDR3 reads CASVGGGRTEAFF. In DNA form, the CDR3 reads TGTGCCAGCGTTGGCGGGGGGAGGACTGAAGCTTTCTTT. The variable domain in full, completed from reference TRBV28 and TRBJ1-1, reads DVKVTQSSRYLVKRTGEKVFLECVQDMDHENMFWYRQDPGLGLRLIYFSYDVKMKEKGDIPEGYSVSREKKERFSLILESASTNQTSMYLCASVGGGRTEAFFGQGTRLTVV.

The gene calls are TRBV5-1 and TRBJ2-2; D possibly corresponds to TRBD2 (7 bases). The CDR3 spans 18 residues. The germline CDR1 and CDR2 sequences are SGHRS and YFSETQ. V lost 3 bases and J 0 bases, leaving 18 bases between the germline ends. CDR3 bases: TGCGCCAGCAGCTATTTGGCGGGGGCTATATCGAACACCGGGGAGCTGTTTTTT. Protein product: CASSYLAGAISNTGELFF.

V and J are TRBV10-1 and TRBJ1-1, with a possible D match to TRBD1 (5 bases). Per germline, CDR1 WNHNN and CDR2 SYGVQD (reference sequence). The CDR3 sequence is 13 residues long. The V end was cut by 6 bases, the J end by 1 base, with 9 bases between. The CDR3 loop reads CASRATGNTEAFF. CDR3 sequence (DNA): TGCGCCAGCAGAGCTACAGGGAACACTGAAGCTTTCTTT.

This sequence joins TRBV29-1 and TRBJ1-1; weak D call: TRBD1 (6 bases). With 6 bases removed from V and 3 bases from J, the gap between germline ends came to 26 bases. Germline loops: CDR1 SQVTM, CDR2 ANQGSEA. There are 17 residues in the CDR3. CDR3 amino acids: CSVGTSLGATPYTEAFF. As DNA, the CDR3 is TGCAGCGTCGGAACCTCCCTGGGGGCGACCCCATACACTGAAGCTTTCTTT.